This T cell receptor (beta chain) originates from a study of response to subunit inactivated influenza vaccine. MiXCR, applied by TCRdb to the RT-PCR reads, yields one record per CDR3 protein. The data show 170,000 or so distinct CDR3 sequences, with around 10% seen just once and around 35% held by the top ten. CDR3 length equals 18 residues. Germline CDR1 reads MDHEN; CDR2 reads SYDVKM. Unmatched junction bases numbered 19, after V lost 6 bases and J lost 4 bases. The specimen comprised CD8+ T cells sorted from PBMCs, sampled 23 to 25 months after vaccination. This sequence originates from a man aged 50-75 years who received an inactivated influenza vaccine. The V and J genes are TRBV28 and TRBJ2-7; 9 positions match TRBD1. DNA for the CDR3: TGTGCCAGCAGCTTTGGGCCGGCCGGACAGGGGATGGCGTACGAGCAGTACTTC. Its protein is CASSFGPAGQGMAYEQYF.